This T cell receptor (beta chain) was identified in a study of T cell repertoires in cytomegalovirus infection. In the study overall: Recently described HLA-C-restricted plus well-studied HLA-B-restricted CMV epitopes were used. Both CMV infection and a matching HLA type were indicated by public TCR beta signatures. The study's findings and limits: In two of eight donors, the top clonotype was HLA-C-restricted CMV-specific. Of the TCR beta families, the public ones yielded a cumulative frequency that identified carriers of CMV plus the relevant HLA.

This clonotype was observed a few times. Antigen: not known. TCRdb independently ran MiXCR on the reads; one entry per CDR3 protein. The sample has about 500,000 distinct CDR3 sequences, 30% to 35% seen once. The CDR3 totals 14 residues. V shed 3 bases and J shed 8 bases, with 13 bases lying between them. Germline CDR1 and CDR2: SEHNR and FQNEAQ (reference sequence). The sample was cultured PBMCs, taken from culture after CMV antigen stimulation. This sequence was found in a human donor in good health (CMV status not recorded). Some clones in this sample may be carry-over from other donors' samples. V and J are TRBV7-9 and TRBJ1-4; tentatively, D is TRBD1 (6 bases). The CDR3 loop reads CASSLDRVSEKLFF. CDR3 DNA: TGTGCCAGCAGCTTGGACAGAGTCTCCGAAAAACTGTTTTTT.